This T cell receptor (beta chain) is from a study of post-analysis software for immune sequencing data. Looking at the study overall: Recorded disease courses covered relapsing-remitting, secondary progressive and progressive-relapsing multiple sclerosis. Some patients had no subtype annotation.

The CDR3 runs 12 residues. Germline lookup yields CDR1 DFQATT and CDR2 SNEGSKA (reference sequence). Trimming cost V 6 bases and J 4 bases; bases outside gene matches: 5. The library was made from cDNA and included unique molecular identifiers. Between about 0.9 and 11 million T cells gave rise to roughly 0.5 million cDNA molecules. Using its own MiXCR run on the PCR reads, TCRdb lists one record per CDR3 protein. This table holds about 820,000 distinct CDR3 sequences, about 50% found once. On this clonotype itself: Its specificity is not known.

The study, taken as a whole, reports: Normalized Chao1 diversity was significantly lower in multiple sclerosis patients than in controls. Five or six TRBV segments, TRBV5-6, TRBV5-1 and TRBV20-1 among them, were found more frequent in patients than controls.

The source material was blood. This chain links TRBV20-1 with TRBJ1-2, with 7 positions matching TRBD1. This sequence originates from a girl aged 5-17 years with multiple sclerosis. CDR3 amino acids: CSAPRDSYGYTF. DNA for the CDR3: TGCAGTGCCCCCCGGGACAGCTATGGCTACACCTTC.